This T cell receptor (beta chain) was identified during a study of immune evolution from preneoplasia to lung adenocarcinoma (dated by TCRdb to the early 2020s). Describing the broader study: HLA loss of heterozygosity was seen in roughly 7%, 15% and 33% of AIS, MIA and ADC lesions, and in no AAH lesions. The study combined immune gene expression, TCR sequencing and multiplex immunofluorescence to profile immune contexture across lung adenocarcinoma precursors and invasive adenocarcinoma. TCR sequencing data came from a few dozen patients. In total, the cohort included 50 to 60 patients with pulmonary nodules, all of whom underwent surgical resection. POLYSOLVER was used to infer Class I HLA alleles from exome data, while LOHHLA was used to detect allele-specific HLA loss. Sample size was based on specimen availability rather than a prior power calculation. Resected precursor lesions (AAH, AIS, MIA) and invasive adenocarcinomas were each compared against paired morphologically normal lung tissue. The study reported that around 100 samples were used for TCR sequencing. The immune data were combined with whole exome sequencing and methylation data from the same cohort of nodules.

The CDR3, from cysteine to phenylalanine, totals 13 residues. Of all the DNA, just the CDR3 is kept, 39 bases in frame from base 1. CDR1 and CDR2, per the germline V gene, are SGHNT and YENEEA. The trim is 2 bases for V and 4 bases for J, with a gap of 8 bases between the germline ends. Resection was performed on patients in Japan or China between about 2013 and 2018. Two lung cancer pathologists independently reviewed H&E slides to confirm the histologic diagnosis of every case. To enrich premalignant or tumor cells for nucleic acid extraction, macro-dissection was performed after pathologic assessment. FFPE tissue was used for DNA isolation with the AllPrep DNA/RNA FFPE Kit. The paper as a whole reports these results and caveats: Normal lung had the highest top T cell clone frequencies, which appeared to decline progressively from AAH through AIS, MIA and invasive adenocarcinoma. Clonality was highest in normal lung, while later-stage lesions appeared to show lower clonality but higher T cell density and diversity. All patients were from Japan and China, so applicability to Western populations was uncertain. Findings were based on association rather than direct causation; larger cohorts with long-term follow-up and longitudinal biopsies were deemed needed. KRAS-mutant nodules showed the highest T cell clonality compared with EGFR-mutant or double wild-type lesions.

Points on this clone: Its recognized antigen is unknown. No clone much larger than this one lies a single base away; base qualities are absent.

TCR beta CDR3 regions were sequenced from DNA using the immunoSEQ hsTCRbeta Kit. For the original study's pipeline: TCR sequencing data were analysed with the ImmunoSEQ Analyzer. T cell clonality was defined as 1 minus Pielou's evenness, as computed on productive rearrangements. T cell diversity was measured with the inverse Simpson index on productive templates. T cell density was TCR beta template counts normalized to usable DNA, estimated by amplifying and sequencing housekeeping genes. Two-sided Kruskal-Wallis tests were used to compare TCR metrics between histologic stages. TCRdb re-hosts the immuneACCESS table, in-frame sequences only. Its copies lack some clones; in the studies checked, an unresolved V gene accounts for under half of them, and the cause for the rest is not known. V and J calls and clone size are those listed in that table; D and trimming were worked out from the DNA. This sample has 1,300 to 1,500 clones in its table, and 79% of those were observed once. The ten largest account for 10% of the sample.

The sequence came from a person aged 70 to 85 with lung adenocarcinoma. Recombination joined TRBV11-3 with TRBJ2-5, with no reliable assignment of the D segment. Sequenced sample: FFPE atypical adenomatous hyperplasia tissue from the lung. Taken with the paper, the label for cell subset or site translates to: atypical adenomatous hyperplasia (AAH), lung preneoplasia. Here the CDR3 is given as CASSLISAETQYF. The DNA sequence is TGTGCCAGCAGCTTAATTTCCGCAGAGACCCAGTACTTC.